This T cell receptor (beta chain) is drawn from a study of cytomegalovirus exposure and HLA in healthy donors. Looking at the study overall: Of around 400 genotyped donors, roughly 80% grouped in the Caucasian-associated ancestry cluster. Regarding the study as a whole: Highest at DRB1 and lowest at HLA-C, TCR association rates differed among HLA loci in a later analysis. With later analysis, a missense DCLRE1C variant became linked to TCR beta V- and J-gene trimming. In presence/absence analyses, roughly uniform sequencing depth across donors was assumed.

With respect to this clone: The antigen is not known.

Germline V gene lookup returns CDR1 SGHTA and CDR2 FQGTGA. V shed 3 bases and J shed 0 bases, with 7 bases lying between them. The CDR3 totals 14 residues. Both 60 Vbeta primers and 13 Jbeta primers went into the PCR. The repertoire was sequenced with immunoSEQ multiplex PCR; TCRdb's copy has only in-frame clones and lacks some. Of roughly 110,000 clones in the sample, 77% were seen once. The TCR originated in a man in his forties in good health and CMV-seropositive. The chain uses TRBV7-3 and TRBJ2-3, with a possible D match to TRBD2 (6 bases). Sequencing was performed on PBMCs. CDR3 amino acids: CASSLGTSTDTQYF. The DNA for the CDR3 is TGTGCCAGCAGCTTGGGGACTAGCACAGATACGCAGTATTTT.